Listed below are T cell receptor beta chains from one sample, sequenced in a study of blood T cells in healthy people across ages. Each CDR3 protein gets one entry after TCRdb re-called the 5' RACE reads with MiXCR. The table lists hundreds of thousands of distinct CDR3 sequences, around 50% of them singletons. Sequencing was done on a sample of blood. The receptors stem from a woman aged 80 or over in good health. The CDR3 runs from the conserved cysteine through the conserved F or W. D genes are given only for firm matches. The listing skips clone size in some rows; elsewhere it reads once, few, many or a size class.

CDR3 protein: CASSRWTGPDTQYF
CDR3 DNA: TGCGCCAGCAGCCGTTGGACAGGGCCAGATACGCAGTATTTT
D gene: TRBD1
clone size: many
J gene: TRBJ2-3
V gene: TRBV5-1

CDR3 protein: CSARGGLVGYNEQFF
CDR3 DNA: TGCAGTGCTAGAGGAGGACTAGTGGGCTACAATGAGCAGTTCTTC
D gene: TRBD2
clone size: few
J gene: TRBJ2-1
V gene: TRBV20-1

CDR3 protein: CSANEGDTQYF
CDR3 DNA: TGCAGTGCTAACGAAGGAGATACGCAGTATTTT
D gene: .
clone size: many
J gene: TRBJ2-3
V gene: TRBV20-1

CDR3 protein: CASSGGQGDTQYF
CDR3 DNA: TGCGCCAGCAGCGGGGGACAGGGAGATACGCAGTATTTT
D gene: TRBD1
clone size: .
J gene: TRBJ2-3
V gene: TRBV5-1

CDR3 protein: CASSRTSGQGTQYF
CDR3 DNA: TGTGCCAGCAGCCGGACTAGCGGACAAGGGACCCAGTACTTC
D gene: TRBD2
clone size: once
J gene: TRBJ2-5
V gene: TRBV12-3/TRBV12-4

CDR3 protein: CATGPMGGSFSYNEQFF
CDR3 DNA: TGTGCCACCGGCCCCATGGGGGGGTCTTTTTCCTACAATGAGCAGTTCTTC
D gene: TRBD2
clone size: .
J gene: TRBJ2-1
V gene: TRBV4-2

CDR3 protein: CSASKATVPSNEQFF
CDR3 DNA: TGCAGTGCTAGTAAGGCCACAGTGCCCTCGAATGAGCAGTTCTTC
D gene: .
clone size: .
J gene: TRBJ2-1
V gene: TRBV20-1

CDR3 protein: CASSLEAGLAKNIQYF
CDR3 DNA: TGTGCCAGCAGCTTAGAAGCAGGGCTAGCCAAAAACATTCAGTACTTC
D gene: .
clone size: .
J gene: TRBJ2-4
V gene: TRBV7-2

CDR3 protein: CASSEHAGSTEAFF
CDR3 DNA: TGTGCCAGCAGTGAACACGCAGGGTCCACTGAAGCTTTCTTT
D gene: .
clone size: .
J gene: TRBJ1-1
V gene: TRBV2

CDR3 protein: CSASGGYSYEQYF
CDR3 DNA: TGCAGTGCTAGCGGGGGCTACTCCTACGAGCAGTACTTC
D gene: .
clone size: once
J gene: TRBJ2-7
V gene: TRBV20-1

CDR3 protein: CASSVATGTYDNEQFF
CDR3 DNA: TGTGCCAGCAGCGTAGCTACGGGTACATACGACAATGAGCAGTTCTTC
D gene: .
clone size: many
J gene: TRBJ2-1
V gene: TRBV9

CDR3 protein: CAVRSLINFDEQFF
CDR3 DNA: TGTGCCGTCCGGAGCCTAATTAATTTTGATGAGCAGTTCTTC
D gene: .
clone size: .
J gene: TRBJ2-1
V gene: TRBV6-2/TRBV6-3

CDR3 protein: CASSLGFGVGLEAFF
CDR3 DNA: TGTGCCAGCAGCTTAGGGTTCGGCGTGGGTCTTGAAGCTTTCTTT
D gene: .
clone size: .
J gene: TRBJ1-1
V gene: TRBV7-9

CDR3 protein: CATSRDRQNYGYTF
CDR3 DNA: TGTGCCACCAGCAGAGATCGGCAGAACTATGGCTACACCTTC
D gene: .
clone size: .
J gene: TRBJ1-2
V gene: TRBV15

CDR3 protein: CSARARTGYETPQHF
CDR3 DNA: TGCAGTGCTAGAGCCAGGACAGGGTATGAAACGCCCCAGCATTTT
D gene: TRBD1
clone size: .
J gene: TRBJ1-5
V gene: TRBV20-1